Reported below is one T cell receptor (beta chain). This specimen belongs to a study of blood T cell repertoires in COVID-19. Study at large: Samples came from the United States, Italy and Spain, spanning acute and convalescent COVID-19. In each case, the material was cDNA or gDNA derived from T cells, B-cell-depleted T cells, or PBMCs.

The CDR3 totals 14 residues. Trimming removed 4 bases from V and 0 bases from J; junction bases left unmatched: 6. Germline values: CDR1 DFQATT, CDR2 SNEGSKA (reference sequence). Original processing notes: For nucleated cells, counts were estimated from reference gene primer amplification. This table comes from immunoSEQ multiplex PCR, and its TCRdb copy is limited to in-frame clones, with some not included. V and J calls plus clone size are reproduced from that table; the DNA served to infer D and trimming. The sample gives around 140,000 clones, around 84% of which show up once; 9.5% to 13% is in the top ten.

Material: peripheral blood. The chain employs TRBV20-1 and TRBJ2-7; 7 nucleotides match TRBD1. The sequence was collected from a man in his 60s with active or convalescent COVID-19. In nucleotides, the CDR3 is TGCAGTGCTACTGACAGGGTAGTCTCCTACGAGCAGTACTTC. Translation gives CSATDRVVSYEQYF.